The clone carrying this TCR beta chain was counted only a few times. Its antigen is unknown. The data were taken from a study of T cells in Graves' hyperthyroidism and ophthalmopathy. The V and J ends lost 7 bases and 3 bases respectively, with 12 bases between them. The CDR3 consists of 13 residues. Germline V gives CDR1 MNHEY, CDR2 SVGEGT. Amplified TCR beta CDR3 regions derived from RNA transcripts. Carried out on the TCR CDR3, a first-round RT-PCR used the HTBI primer set. TCRdb re-derived calls from the multiplex PCR reads in MiXCR, one entry per CDR3 protein. The sample lists fewer than 700,000 distinct CDR3 sequences; 16% were seen once. Study-wide points: Stable hyperthyroidism and ophthalmopathy were separated using 13 V-J signatures. The blood repertoire included most of the expanded thyroid clonotypes above 0.001.

The source is a woman aged 25 to 39 with Graves' hyperthyroidism. The sample taken for sequencing was blood. V and J are TRBV6-2 or TRBV6-3 and TRBJ1-1; possibly TRBD1 for D (5 bases). This CDR3 reads CASKGQEHTEAFF. DNA for the CDR3: TGTGCCAGCAAGGGGCAGGAACACACTGAAGCTTTCTTT.